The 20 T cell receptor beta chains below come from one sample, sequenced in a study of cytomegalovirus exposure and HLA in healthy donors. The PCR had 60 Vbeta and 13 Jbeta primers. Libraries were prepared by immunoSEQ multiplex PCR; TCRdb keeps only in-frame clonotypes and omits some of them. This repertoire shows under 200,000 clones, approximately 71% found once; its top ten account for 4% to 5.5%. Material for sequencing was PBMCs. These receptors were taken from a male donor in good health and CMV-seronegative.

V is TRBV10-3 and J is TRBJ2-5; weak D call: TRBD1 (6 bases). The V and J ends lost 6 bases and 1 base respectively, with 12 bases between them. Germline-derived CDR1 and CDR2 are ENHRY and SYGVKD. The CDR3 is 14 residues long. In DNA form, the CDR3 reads TGTGCCATCAGGACAGGAAACCTCCAAGAGACCCAGTACTTC. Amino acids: CAIRTGNLQETQYF.

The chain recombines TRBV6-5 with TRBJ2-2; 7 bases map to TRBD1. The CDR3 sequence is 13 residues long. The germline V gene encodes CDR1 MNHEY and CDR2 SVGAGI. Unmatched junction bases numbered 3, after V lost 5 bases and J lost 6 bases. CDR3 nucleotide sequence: TGTGCCAGCAGTATGACAGGGTCCGGGGAGCTGTTTTTT. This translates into CASSMTGSGELFF.

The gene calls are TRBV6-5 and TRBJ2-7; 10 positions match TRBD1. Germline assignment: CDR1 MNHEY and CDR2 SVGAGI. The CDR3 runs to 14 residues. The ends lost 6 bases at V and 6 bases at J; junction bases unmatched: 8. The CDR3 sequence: CASRRDRGNGEQYF. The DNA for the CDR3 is TGTGCCAGCAGACGGGACAGGGGAAATGGCGAGCAGTACTTC.

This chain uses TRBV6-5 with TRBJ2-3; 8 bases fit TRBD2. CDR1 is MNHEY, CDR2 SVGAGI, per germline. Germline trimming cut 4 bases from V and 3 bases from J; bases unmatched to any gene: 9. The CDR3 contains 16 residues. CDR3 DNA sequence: TGTGCCAGCAGTTTCCACGGGGGGGGCCGAACAGATACGCAGTATTTT. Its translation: CASSFHGGGRTDTQYF.

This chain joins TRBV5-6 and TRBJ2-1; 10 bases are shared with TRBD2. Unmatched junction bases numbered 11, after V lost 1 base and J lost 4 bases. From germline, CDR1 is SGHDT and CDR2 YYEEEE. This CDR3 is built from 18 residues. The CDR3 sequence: CASSLIGLAAPQYNEQFF. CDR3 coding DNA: TGTGCCAGCAGCTTGATAGGACTAGCGGCCCCCCAGTACAATGAGCAGTTCTTC.

CDR3 nucleotide sequence: TGTGCCAGCAGCTTAGAGGGGACAGGGTATTATGGCTACACCTTC. This encodes CASSLEGTGYYGYTF. V and J are TRBV7-9 and TRBJ1-2, with 9 bases aligning to TRBD1. The CDR3 consists of 15 residues. The V gene's germline CDR1 is SEHNR and CDR2 FQNEAQ (reference sequence). V shed 1 base, J shed 5 bases, and the junction held 5 bases outside the gene matches. The full variable domain, its missing parts supplied by reference TRBV7-9 and TRBJ1-2, is DTGVSQNPRHKITKRGQNVTFRCDPISEHNRLYWYRQTLGQGPEFLTYFQNEAQLEKSRLLSDRFSAERPKGSFSTLEIQRTEQGDSAMYLCASSLEGTGYYGYTFGSGTRLTVV.

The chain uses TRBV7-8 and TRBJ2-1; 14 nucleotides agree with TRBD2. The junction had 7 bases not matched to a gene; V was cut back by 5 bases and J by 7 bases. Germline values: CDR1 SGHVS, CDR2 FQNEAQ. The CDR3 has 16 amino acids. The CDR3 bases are TGTGCCAGCAGCGCCCCGGGACTAGCGGGAGTAAATGAGCAGTTCTTC. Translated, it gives CASSAPGLAGVNEQFF.

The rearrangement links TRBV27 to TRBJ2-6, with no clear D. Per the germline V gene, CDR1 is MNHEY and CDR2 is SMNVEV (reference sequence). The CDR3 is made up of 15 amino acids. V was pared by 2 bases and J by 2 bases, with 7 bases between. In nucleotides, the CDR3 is TGTGCCAGCAGTTTAGAGAACGCTGGGGCCAACGTCCTGACTTTC. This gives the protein CASSLENAGANVLTF.

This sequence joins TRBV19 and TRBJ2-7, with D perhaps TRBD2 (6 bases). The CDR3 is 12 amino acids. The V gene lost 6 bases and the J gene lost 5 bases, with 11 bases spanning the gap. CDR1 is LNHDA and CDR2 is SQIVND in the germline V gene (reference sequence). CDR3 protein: CASRSGTDEQYF. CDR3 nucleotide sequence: TGTGCCAGTAGATCCGGGACTGACGAGCAGTACTTC.

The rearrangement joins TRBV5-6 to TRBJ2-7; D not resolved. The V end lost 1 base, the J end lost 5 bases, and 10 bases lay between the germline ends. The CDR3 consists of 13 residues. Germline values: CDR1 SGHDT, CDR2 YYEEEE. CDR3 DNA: TGTGCCAGCAGCTTGAGCGAGGCTGACGAGCAGTACTTC. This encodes CASSLSEADEQYF.

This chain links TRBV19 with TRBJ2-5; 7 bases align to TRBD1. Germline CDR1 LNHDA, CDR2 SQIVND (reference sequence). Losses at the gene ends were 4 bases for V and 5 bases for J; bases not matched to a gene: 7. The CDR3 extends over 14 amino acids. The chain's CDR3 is CASSRGTGAETQYF. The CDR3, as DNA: TGTGCCAGTAGTAGAGGAACAGGGGCGGAGACCCAGTACTTC.

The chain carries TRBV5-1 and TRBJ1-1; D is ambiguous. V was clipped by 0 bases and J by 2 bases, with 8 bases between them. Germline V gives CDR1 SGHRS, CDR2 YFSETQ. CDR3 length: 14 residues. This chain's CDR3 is CASSLDTLNTEAFF. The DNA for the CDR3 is TGCGCCAGCAGCTTGGACACCCTTAACACTGAAGCTTTCTTT. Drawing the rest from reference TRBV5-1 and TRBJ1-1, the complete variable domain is KAGVTQTPRYLIKTRGQQVTLSCSPISGHRSVSWYQQTPGQGLQFLFEYFSETQRNKGNFPGRFSGRQFSNSRSEMNVSTLELGDSALYLCASSLDTLNTEAFFGQGTRLTVV.

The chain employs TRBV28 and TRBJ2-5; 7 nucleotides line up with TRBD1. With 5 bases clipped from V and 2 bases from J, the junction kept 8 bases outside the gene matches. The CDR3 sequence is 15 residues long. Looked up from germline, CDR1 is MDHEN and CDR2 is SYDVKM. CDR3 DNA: TGTGCCAGCAGTCCCCTGGACAGGTCACAAGAGACCCAGTACTTC. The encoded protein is CASSPLDRSQETQYF.

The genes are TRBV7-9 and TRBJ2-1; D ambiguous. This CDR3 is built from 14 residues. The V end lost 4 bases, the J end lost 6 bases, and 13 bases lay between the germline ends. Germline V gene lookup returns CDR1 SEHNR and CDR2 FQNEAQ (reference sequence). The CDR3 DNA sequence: TGTGCCAGCAGCTCAGGTGGCTGGGCCAATGAGCAGTTCTTC. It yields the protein CASSSGGWANEQFF.

CDR3 in DNA: TGTGCCAGCAGCCGTCGAATCGGGGGGAATGAGCAGTTCTTC. Its protein product is CASSRRIGGNEQFF. V and J are TRBV7-6 and TRBJ2-1; 7 bases line up with TRBD2. With 5 bases clipped from V and 7 bases from J, the junction kept 8 bases outside the gene matches. CDR1 and CDR2 (germline): SGHVS, FNYEAQ. CDR3 size: 14 residues.

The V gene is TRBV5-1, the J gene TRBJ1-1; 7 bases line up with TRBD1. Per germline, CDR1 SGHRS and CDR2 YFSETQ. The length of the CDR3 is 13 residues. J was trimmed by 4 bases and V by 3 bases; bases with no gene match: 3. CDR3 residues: CASSWAGGTEAFF. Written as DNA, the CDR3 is TGCGCCAGCAGCTGGGCAGGGGGCACTGAAGCTTTCTTT.

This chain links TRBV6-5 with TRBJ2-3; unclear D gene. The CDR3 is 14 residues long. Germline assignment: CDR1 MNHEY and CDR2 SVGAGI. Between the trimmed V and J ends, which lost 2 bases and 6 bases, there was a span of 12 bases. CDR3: CASSYVQAGDTQYF. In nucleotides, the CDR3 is TGTGCCAGCAGTTACGTTCAGGCTGGGGATACGCAGTATTTT.

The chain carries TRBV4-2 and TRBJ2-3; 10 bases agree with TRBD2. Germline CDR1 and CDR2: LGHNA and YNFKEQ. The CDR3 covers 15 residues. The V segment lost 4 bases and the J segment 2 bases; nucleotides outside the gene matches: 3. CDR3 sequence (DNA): TGTGCCAGCAGCCGCGGGACTAGCGACACAGATACGCAGTATTTT. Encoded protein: CASSRGTSDTDTQYF.

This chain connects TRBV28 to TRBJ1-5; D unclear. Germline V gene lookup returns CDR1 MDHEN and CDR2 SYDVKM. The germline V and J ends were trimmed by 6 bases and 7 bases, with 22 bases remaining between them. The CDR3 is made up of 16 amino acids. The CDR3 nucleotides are TGTGCCAGCAGGCCCTCCCAGAGGGTATTTAGGCAGCCCCAGCATTTT. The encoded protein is CASRPSQRVFRQPQHF.

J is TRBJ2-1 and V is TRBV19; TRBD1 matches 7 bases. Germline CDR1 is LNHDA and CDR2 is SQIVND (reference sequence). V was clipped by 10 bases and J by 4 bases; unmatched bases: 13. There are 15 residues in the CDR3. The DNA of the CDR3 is TGTGCCACCTCAAGACAGGGCGCCCAGTACAATGAGCAGTTCTTC. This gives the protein CATSRQGAQYNEQFF. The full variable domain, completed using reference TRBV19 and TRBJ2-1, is DGGITQSPKYLFRKEGQNVTLSCEQNLNHDAMYWYRQDPGQGLRLIYYSQIVNDFQKGDIAEGYSVSREKKESFPLTVTSAQKNPTAFYLCATSRQGAQYNEQFFGPGTRLTVL.